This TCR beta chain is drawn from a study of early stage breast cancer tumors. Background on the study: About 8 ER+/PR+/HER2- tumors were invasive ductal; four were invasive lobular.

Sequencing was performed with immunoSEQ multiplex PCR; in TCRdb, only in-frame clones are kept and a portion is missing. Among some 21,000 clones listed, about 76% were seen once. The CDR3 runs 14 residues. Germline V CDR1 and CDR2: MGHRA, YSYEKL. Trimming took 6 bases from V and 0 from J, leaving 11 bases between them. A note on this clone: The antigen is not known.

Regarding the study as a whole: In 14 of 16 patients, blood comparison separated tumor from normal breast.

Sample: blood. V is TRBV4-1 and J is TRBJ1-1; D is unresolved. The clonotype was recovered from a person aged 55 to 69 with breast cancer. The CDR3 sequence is CASRARALNTEAFF. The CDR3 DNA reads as TGCGCCAGCAGGGCAAGGGCACTGAACACTGAAGCTTTCTTT.